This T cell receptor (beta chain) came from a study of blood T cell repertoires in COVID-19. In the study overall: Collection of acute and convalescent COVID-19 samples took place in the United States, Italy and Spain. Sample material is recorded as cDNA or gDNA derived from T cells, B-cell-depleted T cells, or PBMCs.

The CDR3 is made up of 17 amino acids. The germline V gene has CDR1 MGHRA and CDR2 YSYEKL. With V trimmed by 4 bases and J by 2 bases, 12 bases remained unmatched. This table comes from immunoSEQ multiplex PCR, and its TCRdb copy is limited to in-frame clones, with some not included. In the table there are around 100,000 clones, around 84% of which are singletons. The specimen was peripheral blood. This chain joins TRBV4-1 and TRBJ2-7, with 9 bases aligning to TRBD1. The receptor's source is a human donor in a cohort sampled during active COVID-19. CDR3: CASSRTLSGTGTYEQYF. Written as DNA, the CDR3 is TGCGCCAGCAGCCGGACCCTTTCGGGGACAGGGACCTACGAGCAGTACTTC.